What follows is one T cell receptor beta chain and its context. The specificity of this receptor is unknown. One base away there is no much larger clone; base qualities are not given. Samples from volunteer blood donors who had recovered from COVID-19 were contributed by a second Seattle source. Each collaborating institution followed its own protocols to collect whole blood in K2EDTA tubes. For TCRbeta analysis, collaborators shipped samples in one of three forms: frozen whole blood, isolated PBMCs, or DNA extracted from either of those sample types. This specimen comes from a study of blood T cell repertoires in COVID-19 (dated by TCRdb to about 2020). Turning to the overall study: Collaborator samples came from the United States, Italy and Spain and covered acute and convalescent phases of COVID-19. The prospective study material was composed of cDNA or gDNA derived from T cells, B-cell-depleted T cells, or PBMCs. The dataset comprised deeply sampled blood TCRbeta repertoires from subjects exposed to, actively infected with, or recovered from COVID-19. The repertoires were made available in a free public database intended to serve as a resource for research on the immune response to SARS-CoV-2. Samples came from the ongoing ImmuneRACE study (first 160 participants) plus 1,254 subjects from 6 global collaborators. A de-identified subject ID, COVID-19 status, age in years and sex were almost always included in the sample metadata. Where available, HLA class I and class II types were obtained from metadata supplied by the sample provider rather than from assay-based typing.

TCRbeta CDR3 regions were amplified from genomic DNA using the immunoSEQ Assay, a bias-controlled multiplex PCR. The study's own analysis went as follows. Nucleated cell counts per sample were estimated from amplification of reference gene primers within the assay. Sequence reads were collapsed and filtered to measure the absolute abundance of every unique TCRbeta CDR3 rearrangement. For each sample, productive Simpson clonality was calculated as the square root of Simpson's diversity index across productive rearrangements. TCRdb took this table from immuneACCESS and kept in-frame rearrangements with V and J called. Such tables lack part of the clones; where checked against another copy, unresolved V genes explain under half of the gap, and the rest is unexplained. V and J calls and clone size are copied from that table; D and trimming were computed from the DNA. The sample includes 280,000 or so clones, with 88% observed a single time. Roughly 6.9% of the sample is in the top ten clones.

The CDR3 has 14 amino acids, counting the end cysteine and phenylalanine. The CDR3 DNA has 42 bases and is translated from base 1. As encoded in the germline V gene, CDR1 is SGHTA while CDR2 is FQGNSA. Relative to germline, V is 1 base shorter and J is 6 bases shorter, with 11 bases between their ends. General conclusions and limits of the study: The quantity of clinical and demographic metadata differed by source and by participant and was supplied without curation.

The rearrangement combines TRBV7-2 with TRBJ2-3; no D gene is confidently identified. This sequence originates from a woman in her 30s who had recovered from COVID-19. The specimen sequenced was peripheral blood. The DNA is TGTGCCAGCAGCTTAGGGTATACGAGCGATACGCAGTATTTT. It translates as CASSLGYTSDTQYF.